Presented here are 11 T cell receptor beta chains from one specimen sequenced in a study of Graves' ophthalmopathy and Graves' hyperthyroidism (dated by TCRdb to 2016 to 2019). The sequencing machine was an Illumina HiSeq 2000. TCR beta CDR3 regions were amplified from RNA transcripts for repertoire sequencing. The first round of RT-PCR was done with HTBI primers and the Qiagen OneStep RT-PCR kit, and was followed by a second round of multiplex PCR, then size selection and purification. The raw public reads went through TCRdb reprocessing: fastp at Q25, MiXCR clone calling, in-frame beta chains kept. Rows are unified per CDR3 protein, each entry keeping the most common DNA and genes. For this sample the table gives fewer than 400,000 distinct CDR3 sequences, of which around 17% were detected only once. The ten largest clones add up to roughly 1.6% of the sample. Specimen: peripheral blood. These receptors all come from a woman between 18 and 29 years old with Graves' ophthalmopathy. Donor details come from another sample of the same person, matched by shared clones.

On this clonotype itself: A read error may be the cause here, since a much bigger clone is one base away. The V call is TRBV15, the J call TRBJ1-5; tentative D call: TRBD1 (5 bases). V was trimmed by 0 bases and J by 9 bases, leaving 21 bases between them. CDR1 is LNHNV and CDR2 is YYDKDF in the germline V gene (reference sequence). The CDR3 consists of 17 residues. Here the CDR3 DNA reads TGTGCCACCAGCAGAGAGACCACTTGGCAGGTCCAGGGGCCCCAGCATTTT. This sequence encodes CATSRETTWQVQGPQHF.

This clonotype was detected many times. The CDR3 DNA reads TGTGCCACCAACACTCGGCCCTACGAGCAGTACTTC. This encodes CATNTRPYEQYF. This chain connects TRBV28 to TRBJ2-7, with D unclear. V lost 10 bases to trimming and J lost 2 bases, with 12 bases between them. The V gene's germline CDR1 is MDHEN and CDR2 SYDVKM. This CDR3 is built from 12 residues. Combining the CDR3 with reference TRBV28 and TRBJ2-7 gives the whole variable domain DVKVTQSSRYLVKRTGEKVFLECVQDMDHENMFWYRQDPGLGLRLIYFSYDVKMKEKGDIPEGYSVSREKKERFSLILESASTNQTSMYLCATNTRPYEQYFGPGTRLTVT.

This clonotype was found many times. The genes are TRBV30 and TRBJ2-7; D is unclear. Trimming removed 2 bases at V and 12 bases at J, with 17 bases between. The CDR3 is 12 amino acids. Germline V gene data show CDR1 as GTSNPN and CDR2 as SVGIG (reference sequence). CDR3 residues: CAWSPGDFFRYF. The CDR3, as DNA: TGTGCCTGGAGTCCGGGCGACTTCTTTCGGTACTTC. Full variable domain (missing parts from reference TRBV30 and TRBJ2-7): SQTIHQWPATLVQPVGSPLSLECTVEGTSNPNLYWYRQAAGRGLQLLFYSVGIGQISSEVPQNLSASRPQDRQFILSSKKLLLSDSGFYLCAWSPGDFFRYFGPGTRLTVT.

This clonotype was detected ten times or more. The chain recombines TRBV18 with TRBJ2-7, with 7 bases identical to TRBD1. Germline V CDR1 and CDR2: KGHSH, LQKENI. CDR3 length: 15 amino acids. With 3 bases clipped from V and 7 bases from J, the junction kept 12 bases outside the gene matches. This CDR3 is CASSPEQGLSREQYF. The CDR3 DNA is TGTGCCAGCTCACCTGAACAGGGGTTGTCGAGGGAGCAGTACTTC.

The V and J genes are TRBV4-1 and TRBJ2-7; D is possibly TRBD2 (7 bases). Trimming took 1 base from V and 0 from J, leaving 13 bases between them. CDR3 length equals 16 residues. Germline CDR1 MGHRA, CDR2 YSYEKL. CDR3 in amino acids: CASSQGAGARSYEQYF. In nucleotides, the CDR3 is TGCGCCAGCAGCCAAGGCGCGGGGGCGCGCTCCTACGAGCAGTACTTC.

J is TRBJ1-2 and V is TRBV20-1; D is possibly TRBD1 (5 bases). Germline V gives CDR1 DFQATT, CDR2 SNEGSKA (reference sequence). The CDR3 length is 11 residues. Trimming took off 6 bases at V and 8 bases at J, with 13 bases between the two ends. The CDR3 spells CSAKQGEGYTF. For the CDR3, the DNA is TGCAGTGCAAAGCAGGGTGAAGGCTACACCTTC.

V gene TRBV28 combines with J gene TRBJ1-1; D remains ambiguous. CDR1 and CDR2 from the germline V gene are MDHEN and SYDVKM. V was trimmed by 4 bases and J by 0 bases, leaving 15 bases between them. The CDR3 totals 16 residues. The CDR3 region has the DNA TGTGCCAGCAGTTCTTACACTGAGTACATGAACACTGAAGCTTTCTTT. This sequence encodes CASSSYTEYMNTEAFF.

This clonotype was counted many times. The V and J genes are TRBV9 and TRBJ1-1; a weak D match, TRBD1 (5 bases). Germline loops: CDR1 SGDLS, CDR2 YYNGEE. The CDR3 length is 17 residues. V lost 4 bases and J 1 base, leaving 20 bases between the germline ends. The CDR3 here is CASSPTGGRARNTEAFF. The CDR3 DNA reads as TGTGCCAGCAGCCCTACCGGCGGCAGGGCTCGGAACACTGAAGCTTTCTTT. Complete variable domain (other parts from reference TRBV9 and TRBJ1-1): DSGVTQTPKHLITATGQRVTLRCSPRSGDLSVYWYQQSLDQGLQFLIQYYNGEERAKGNILERFSAQQFPDLHSELNLSSLELGDSALYFCASSPTGGRARNTEAFFGQGTRLTVV.

This clonotype has at least ten counts. The chain links TRBV6-2 or TRBV6-3 to TRBJ2-3; a weak D match, TRBD1 (6 bases). Germline CDR1 reads MNHEY; CDR2 reads SVGEGT. V gave up 7 bases and J gave up 2 bases, with 13 bases separating them. CDR3 length equals 14 residues. CDR3 sequence reads: CASKGERFTDTQYF. The CDR3 DNA sequence: TGTGCCAGCAAGGGGGAGCGGTTCACAGATACGCAGTATTTT.

This clonotype was counted a few times. This rearrangement joins TRBV6-1 to TRBJ2-7, with 7 nucleotides matching TRBD1. CDR3 length equals 13 residues. CDR1 and CDR2 (germline): MNHNS, SASEGT. V lost 6 bases, J lost 2 bases, and 4 bases stayed unmatched. CDR3 bases: TGTGCCAGCAGAGACAGGGCAACCTACGAGCAGTACTTC. This encodes CASRDRATYEQYF.

This clonotype was detected only once. The rearrangement joins TRBV25-1 to TRBJ1-2; D is unresolved. This CDR3 has 12 residues. Trimming pared 2 bases from V and 7 bases from J, leaving 8 bases between. Germline CDR1 MGHDK, CDR2 SYGVNS. The CDR3 DNA reads as TGTGCCAGCAGTGAAGGAGTTCTTGGCTACACCTTC. Protein product: CASSEGVLGYTF.